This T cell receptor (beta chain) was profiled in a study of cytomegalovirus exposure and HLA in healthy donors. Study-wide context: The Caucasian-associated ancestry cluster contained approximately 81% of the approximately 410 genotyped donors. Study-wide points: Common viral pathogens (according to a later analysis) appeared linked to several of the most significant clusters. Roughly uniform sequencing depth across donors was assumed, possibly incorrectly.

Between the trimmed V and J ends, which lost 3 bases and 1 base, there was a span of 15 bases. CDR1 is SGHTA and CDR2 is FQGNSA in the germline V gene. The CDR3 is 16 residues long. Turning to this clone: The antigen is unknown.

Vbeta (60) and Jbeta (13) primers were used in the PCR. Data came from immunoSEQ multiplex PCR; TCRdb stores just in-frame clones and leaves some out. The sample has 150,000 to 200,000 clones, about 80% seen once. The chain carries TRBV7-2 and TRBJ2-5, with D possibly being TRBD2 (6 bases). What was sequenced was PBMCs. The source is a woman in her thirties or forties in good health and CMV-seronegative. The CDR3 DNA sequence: TGTGCCAGCAGCTTGTATCAACGGGAGCTCCAAGAGACCCAGTACTTC. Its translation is CASSLYQRELQETQYF.